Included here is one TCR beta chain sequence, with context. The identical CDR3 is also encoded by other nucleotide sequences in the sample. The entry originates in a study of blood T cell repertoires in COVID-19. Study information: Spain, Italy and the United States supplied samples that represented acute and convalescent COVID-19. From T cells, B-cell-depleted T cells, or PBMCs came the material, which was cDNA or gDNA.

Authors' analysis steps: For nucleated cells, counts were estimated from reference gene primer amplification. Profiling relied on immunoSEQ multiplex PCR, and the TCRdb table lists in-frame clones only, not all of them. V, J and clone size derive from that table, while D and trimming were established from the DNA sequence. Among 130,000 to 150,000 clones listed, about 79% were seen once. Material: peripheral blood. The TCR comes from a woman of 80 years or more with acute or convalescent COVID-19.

The CDR3 region is CASSLLRNTEAFF. Written as DNA, the CDR3 is TGTGCCAGCAGCTTACTCAGGAACACTGAAGCTTTCTTT. V and J are TRBV7-8 and TRBJ1-1; D remains ambiguous. V lost 2 bases to trimming and J lost 1 base, with 5 bases between them. Germline V gene data show CDR1 as SGHVS and CDR2 as FQNEAQ. The CDR3 covers 13 residues.